A single sample gave rise to the 11 T cell receptor beta chains below, sequenced in a study of blood T cell repertoires in COVID-19. The data were produced by immunoSEQ multiplex PCR, yet TCRdb's version contains in-frame clones alone and is incomplete. The table lists about 480,000 clones, around 87% of them singletons. The sequenced sample consisted of PBMCs or T cells enriched from blood (not recorded which). The receptors derive from a woman between 35 and 50 years old who had recovered from COVID-19.

The chain couples TRBV9 to TRBJ1-2, with D unresolved. The CDR3 totals 14 residues. The germline CDR1 and CDR2 sequences are SGDLS and YYNGEE. Trimming took 3 bases from V and 0 from J, leaving 9 bases between them. CDR3: CASSEYRANYGYTF. The CDR3 DNA follows: TGTGCCAGCAGCGAGTACAGAGCTAACTATGGCTACACCTTC. Combining the CDR3 with reference TRBV9 and TRBJ1-2 gives the whole variable domain DSGVTQTPKHLITATGQRVTLRCSPRSGDLSVYWYQQSLDQGLQFLIQYYNGEERAKGNILERFSAQQFPDLHSELNLSSLELGDSALYFCASSEYRANYGYTFGSGTRLTVV.

The chain links TRBV5-5 to TRBJ2-5, with D maybe TRBD2 (5 bases). The V end was cut by 0 bases, the J end by 2 bases, with 5 bases between. The CDR3 runs to 13 residues. Germline-derived CDR1 and CDR2 are SGHKS and YYEKEE (reference sequence). CDR3 coding DNA: TGTGCCAGCAGCTTGGGAGGGCAAGAGACCCAGTACTTC. This gives the protein CASSLGGQETQYF.

CDR3 protein: CASSYIPFRGRETQYF. The CDR3 DNA is TGTGCCAGCAGCTATATCCCCTTCAGGGGGCGCGAGACCCAGTACTTC. The rearrangement joins TRBV6-6 to TRBJ2-5; 8 bases are shared with TRBD1. CDR1 is MNHNY and CDR2 is SVGAGI in the germline V gene (reference sequence). The V segment lost 6 bases and the J segment 5 bases; nucleotides outside the gene matches: 14. The CDR3 is made up of 16 amino acids.

The chain carries TRBV7-2 and TRBJ1-2, with D uncertain. This CDR3 has 17 amino acids. In germline, CDR1 is SGHTA, CDR2 FQGNSA. Trimming removed 2 bases from V and 3 bases from J, with 19 bases in between. The CDR3 DNA reads TGTGCCAGCAGCTTACCGGTCCCCGCAGAAGACTACTATGGCTACACCTTC. Translation: CASSLPVPAEDYYGYTF. Using reference TRBV7-2 and TRBJ1-2 for the parts outside the CDR3, the full variable domain is GAGVSQSPSNKVTEKGKDVELRCDPISGHTALYWYRQSLGQGLEFLIYFQGNSAPDKSGLPSDRFSAERTGGSVSTLTIQRTQQEDSAVYLCASSLPVPAEDYYGYTFGSGTRLTVV.

The chain employs TRBV7-9 and TRBJ1-2; tentatively, D is TRBD1 (6 bases). CDR1 is SEHNR and CDR2 is FQNEAQ in the germline V gene (reference sequence). With 4 bases removed from V and 8 bases from J, the gap between germline ends came to 20 bases. The length of the CDR3 is 15 residues. CDR3 protein: CASSSEMIGTKGYTF. The CDR3 bases are TGTGCCAGCAGCTCCGAGATGATAGGGACAAAGGGCTACACCTTC. Complete variable domain (other parts from reference TRBV7-9 and TRBJ1-2): DTGVSQNPRHKITKRGQNVTFRCDPISEHNRLYWYRQTLGQGPEFLTYFQNEAQLEKSRLLSDRFSAERPKGSFSTLEIQRTEQGDSAMYLCASSSEMIGTKGYTFGSGTRLTVV.

The chain links TRBV14 to TRBJ2-2, with 7 bases matching TRBD2. The CDR3 contains 18 residues. Germline V gene sequence: CDR1 SGHDN, CDR2 FVKESK. V lost 4 bases, J lost 6 bases, and 17 bases stayed unmatched. CDR3 in DNA: TGTGCCAGCAGCCCCTGGGGAGGGGCCTCGGGTTTCTCCGGGGAGCTGTTTTTT. This encodes CASSPWGGASGFSGELFF.

The V and J genes are TRBV4-3 and TRBJ2-2, with a tentative D call TRBD2 (5 bases). The CDR3 is 17 amino acids. The germline V gene has CDR1 LGHNA and CDR2 YSLEER. V was shortened by 0 bases and J by 7 bases, with 18 bases between the two germline ends. The CDR3, as DNA: TGCGCCAGCAGCCAAGATCGCCCCGGCTGGAGCGGCGGGGAGCTGTTTTTT. Amino acid sequence: CASSQDRPGWSGGELFF.

The V and J genes are TRBV7-2 and TRBJ2-1, with TRBD2 matching 7 bases. The germline CDR1 and CDR2 sequences are SGHTA and FQGNSA. J was trimmed by 3 bases and V by 4 bases; bases with no gene match: 6. This CDR3 region has 15 residues. CDR3 nucleotide sequence: TGTGCCAGCAGCTCTCCGGGACTATTCTACAATGAGCAGTTCTTC. Translation: CASSSPGLFYNEQFF.

CDR3 bases: TGTGCCAGTAGTATAGCGGGGCGGGGTCCAGATACGCAGTATTTT. This codes for CASSIAGRGPDTQYF. The chain links TRBV19 to TRBJ2-3, with a weak D call TRBD2 (6 bases). Between the trimmed V and J ends, which lost 1 base and 4 bases, there was a span of 12 bases. Germline V gene sequence: CDR1 LNHDA, CDR2 SQIVND (reference sequence). The CDR3 runs to 15 residues.

The chain is built from TRBV6-6 and TRBJ1-3; the D gene is possibly TRBD1 (5 bases). CDR1 is MNHNY, CDR2 SVGAGI, per germline (reference sequence). With 6 bases removed from V and 0 bases from J, the gap between germline ends came to 12 bases. The CDR3 is 15 amino acids. CDR3 residues: CASSPTVISGNTIYF. In DNA, the CDR3 is TGTGCCAGCAGCCCGACAGTTATCTCTGGAAACACCATATATTTT.

With regard to this clone: An end of the junction differs from the germline gene, which may be a read error. V is TRBV4-1 and J is TRBJ2-3, with 12 positions matching TRBD2. The CDR3 loop spans 18 amino acids. The V gene's germline CDR1 is MGHRA and CDR2 YSYEKL. Here the CDR3 DNA reads TGCGCCAGCAGCCAATGGAGGCTAGCGGGAGGGGACACAGATACGCAATATTTT. It yields the protein CASSQWRLAGGDTDTQYF.